The sequence of this T cell receptor (beta chain) was determined in a study of a mutant IDH1 vaccine in newly diagnosed glioma. Study information: Patients received eight vaccinations in weeks 1, 3, 5, 7, 11, 15, 19, 23. Initiation of the vaccine course occurred 4-6 weeks after radiotherapy alone, or alongside temozolomide cycles. Radiotherapy, temozolomide, or both had been given previously, and both were given to most. Study-wide points: Pseudoprogression seemed unlinked to shifts in top peripheral T cell clonotypes.

Remarks on this clone: The antigen remains undetermined.

Sequencing used immunoSEQ multiplex PCR; TCRdb keeps in-frame clones, though not all of them. Of around 58,000 clones in the sample, about 80% were seen once. Indicated time point: week 5, during vaccination. The investigators gave 300 ug of mutant IDH1 20-mer peptide in each vaccine dose, together with topical imiquimod. The CDR3 runs 15 residues. Germline CDR1 and CDR2: SEHNR and FQNEAQ (reference sequence). Trimming removed 7 bases from V and 2 bases from J, with 18 bases in between. V is TRBV7-9 and J is TRBJ2-7; either TRBD1 or TRBD2 may supply D (5 bases each). This receptor was identified in a young man with glioma. The sample in question was PBMCs, obtained from a glioma patient whose treatment included an IDH1 peptide vaccine. The chain's CDR3 is CASTSTGTETYEQYF. The DNA of the CDR3 is TGTGCCAGCACCTCAACCGGGACGGAGACCTACGAGCAGTACTTC.